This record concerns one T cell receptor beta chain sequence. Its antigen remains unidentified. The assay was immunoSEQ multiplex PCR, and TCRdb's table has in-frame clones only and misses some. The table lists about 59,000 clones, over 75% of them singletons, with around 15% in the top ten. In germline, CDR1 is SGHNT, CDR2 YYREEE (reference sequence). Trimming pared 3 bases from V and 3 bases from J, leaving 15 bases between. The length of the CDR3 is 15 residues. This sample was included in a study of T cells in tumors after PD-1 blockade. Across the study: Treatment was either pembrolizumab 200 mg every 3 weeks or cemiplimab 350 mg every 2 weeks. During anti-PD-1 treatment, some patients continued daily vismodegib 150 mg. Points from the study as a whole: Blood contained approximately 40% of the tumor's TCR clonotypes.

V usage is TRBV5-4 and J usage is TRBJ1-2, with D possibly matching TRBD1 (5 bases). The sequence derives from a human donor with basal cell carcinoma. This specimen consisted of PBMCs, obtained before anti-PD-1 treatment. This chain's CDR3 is CASSSAGNPHYGYTF. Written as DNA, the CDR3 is TGTGCCAGCAGCTCCGCAGGGAACCCACACTATGGCTACACCTTC.